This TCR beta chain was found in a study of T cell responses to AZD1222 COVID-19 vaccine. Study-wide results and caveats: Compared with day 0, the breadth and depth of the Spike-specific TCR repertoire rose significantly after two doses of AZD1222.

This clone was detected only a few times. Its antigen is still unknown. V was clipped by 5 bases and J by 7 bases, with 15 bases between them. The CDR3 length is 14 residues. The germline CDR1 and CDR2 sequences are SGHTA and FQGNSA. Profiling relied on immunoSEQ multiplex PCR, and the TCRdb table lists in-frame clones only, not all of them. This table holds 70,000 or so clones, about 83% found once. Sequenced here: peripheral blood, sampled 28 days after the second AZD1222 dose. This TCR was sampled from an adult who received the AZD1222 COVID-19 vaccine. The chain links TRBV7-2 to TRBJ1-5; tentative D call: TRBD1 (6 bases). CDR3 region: CASSAQGAGQPQHF. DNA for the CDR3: TGTGCCAGCAGCGCACAGGGCGCAGGCCAGCCCCAGCATTTT.